This T cell receptor (beta chain) was documented in a study of a mutant IDH1 vaccine in newly diagnosed glioma. Study information: It was radiotherapy, temozolomide, or both that patients received previously, with most receiving both.

The V and J ends lost 6 bases and 4 bases respectively, with 18 bases between them. CDR1 is MNHNY, CDR2 SVGAGI, per germline (reference sequence). The CDR3 has 16 residues. This clone was seen once. Its antigen remains unknown. Profiling relied on immunoSEQ multiplex PCR, and the TCRdb table lists in-frame clones only, not all of them. The table lists more than 35,000 clones, around 86% of them singletons. Indicated time point: week 35, safety follow-up. All doses held 300 ug of mutant IDH1 20-mer peptide, with topical imiquimod. Patients, over weeks 1, 3, 5, 7, 11, 15, 19 and 23, received a total of eight vaccinations.

V gene TRBV6-6 combines with J gene TRBJ1-4; perhaps TRBD1 as D (5 bases). The sample was PBMCs, taken from a glioma patient whose treatment included an IDH1 peptide vaccine. The sequence came from a woman aged 40 to 50 with glioma. Some clones in this sample may be carry-over from other donors' samples. CDR3 nucleotides: TGTGCCAGCAGATCCTTGGAAGGGGCCGTTAATGAAAAACTGTTTTTT. Protein: CASRSLEGAVNEKLFF.